Below are 28 T cell receptor beta chains sequenced from a single sample in a study of blood T cell repertoires in COVID-19. Using immunoSEQ multiplex PCR, the repertoire was profiled, and TCRdb retains in-frame clones only, with some absent. Of about 190,000 clones listed, roughly 89% were seen once; the top ten hold approximately 0.64%. Material: peripheral blood. The receptors were gathered from a man aged 45-65 years with acute or convalescent COVID-19.

The chain joins TRBV13 to TRBJ2-2; possibly TRBD2 for D (5 bases). Trimming pared 2 bases from V and 0 bases from J, leaving 7 bases between. This CDR3 spans 15 amino acids. Germline loops: CDR1 PRHDT, CDR2 FYEKMQ (reference sequence). The CDR3 nucleotides are TGTGCCAGCAGCTTAAACGGGGCGAACACCGGGGAGCTGTTTTTT. Protein: CASSLNGANTGELFF.

V gene TRBV7-2 combines with J gene TRBJ2-5; tentative D call: TRBD2 (5 bases). Germline V lookup: CDR1 SGHTA, CDR2 FQGNSA. The V gene lost 5 bases and the J gene lost 2 bases, with 12 bases spanning the gap. The CDR3 has 14 residues. In DNA form, the CDR3 reads TGTGCCAGCAGCCCATTTCGGAGGCAAGAGACCCAGTACTTC. Translated: CASSPFRRQETQYF.

V usage is TRBV7-2 and J usage is TRBJ2-2, with 10 positions matching TRBD1. The V gene's germline CDR1 is SGHTA and CDR2 FQGNSA. The trim removed 5 bases at V and 3 bases at J, leaving 6 bases unmatched. The CDR3 loop spans 16 amino acids. The CDR3 nucleotides read TGTGCCAGCAGCCTACCGGGACAGGGGTACACCGGGGAGCTGTTTTTT. Amino acids: CASSLPGQGYTGELFF.

The gene calls are TRBV4-3 and TRBJ1-2; maybe TRBD1 (5 bases). Germline V gene lookup returns CDR1 LGHNA and CDR2 YSLEER. The CDR3 runs to 15 residues. The V gene lost 3 bases and the J gene lost 8 bases, with 19 bases spanning the gap. The CDR3 DNA follows: TGCGCCAGCAGCCACAACAGCGACAGCCAGTCGGGCTACACCTTC. Its translation is CASSHNSDSQSGYTF.

The V and J genes are TRBV25-1 and TRBJ1-5; D is perhaps TRBD1 (6 bases). CDR1 and CDR2 from the germline V gene are MGHDK and SYGVNS. The germline V and J ends were trimmed by 7 bases and 7 bases, with 11 bases remaining between them. This CDR3 contains 12 residues. DNA for the CDR3: TGTGCCAGCAATACGGGGGGCCAGCCCCAGCATTTT. It translates to CASNTGGQPQHF.

This clone showed up just once. The gene calls are TRBV18 and TRBJ1-4; TRBD1 might be the D (5 bases). Trimming pared 3 bases from V and 0 bases from J, leaving 5 bases between. Looked up from germline, CDR1 is KGHSH and CDR2 is LQKENI. This CDR3 contains 14 residues. CDR3 residues: CASSPTATNEKLFF. As DNA, the CDR3 is TGTGCCAGCTCACCGACAGCAACTAATGAAAAACTGTTTTTT. The full variable domain, in which reference TRBV18 and TRBJ1-4 provide the parts outside the CDR3, is NAGVMQNPRHLVRRRGQEARLRCSPMKGHSHVYWYRQLPEEGLKFMVYLQKENIIDESGMPKERFSAEFPKEGPSILRIQQVVRGDSAAYFCASSPTATNEKLFFGSGTQLSVL.

By its share, this clone is medium-sized. The chain couples TRBV5-6 to TRBJ1-4; D remains ambiguous. CDR1 is SGHDT and CDR2 is YYEEEE in the germline V gene. The V end lost 1 base, the J end lost 6 bases, and 7 bases lay between the germline ends. The CDR3 runs 13 residues. CDR3 residues: CASSLILDEKLFF. The CDR3 region has the DNA TGTGCCAGCAGCTTGATATTAGATGAAAAACTGTTTTTT.

Points on this clone: Other nucleotide sequences from this sample produce the same CDR3. The CDR3 protein is CASSPARGNEKLFF. For the CDR3, the DNA is TGTGCCAGCTCACCAGCCAGGGGGAATGAAAAACTGTTTTTT. The V gene is TRBV18, the J gene TRBJ1-4, with 7 bases matching TRBD1. CDR3 length: 14 residues. Germline V gene data show CDR1 as KGHSH and CDR2 as LQKENI. The junction had 2 bases not matched to a gene; V was cut back by 2 bases and J by 5 bases.

This rearrangement joins TRBV27 to TRBJ1-6; tentatively, D is TRBD1 (6 bases). V shed 6 bases and J shed 9 bases, with 18 bases lying between them. This CDR3 has 15 amino acids. The V gene's germline CDR1 is MNHEY and CDR2 SMNVEV (reference sequence). The CDR3 bases are TGTGCCAGCAGCCCCCGGGGGGCTATCGTTTCACCCCTCCACTTT. It codes for CASSPRGAIVSPLHF.

The V gene is TRBV28, the J gene TRBJ2-7, with a possible D match to TRBD1 (5 bases). Trimming removed 5 bases at V and 2 bases at J, with 16 bases between. CDR1 MDHEN and CDR2 SYDVKM come from the germline V gene. The length of the CDR3 is 15 residues. For the CDR3, the DNA is TGTGCCAGCAGTACCAGGGTTCCCCTGCCCTACGAGCAGTACTTC. Translated, it gives CASSTRVPLPYEQYF.

The rearrangement joins TRBV27 to TRBJ2-7; 9 nucleotides align to TRBD1. Trimming at V came to 3 bases and at J to 3 bases, leaving 3 bases not matched to a gene. Germline V gives CDR1 MNHEY, CDR2 SMNVEV (reference sequence). The CDR3 consists of 14 residues. The CDR3 DNA follows: TGTGCCAGCAGTTTGGGACAGGGAAACTACGAGCAGTACTTC. Translating gives CASSLGQGNYEQYF.

The gene calls are TRBV7-2 and TRBJ1-2, with TRBD1 as a possible D gene (5 bases). V lost 0 bases and J 8 bases, leaving 13 bases between the germline ends. The CDR3 covers 14 residues. Looked up from germline, CDR1 is SGHTA and CDR2 is FQGNSA. CDR3 residues: CASSLALRARGYTF. DNA for the CDR3: TGTGCCAGCAGCTTAGCCCTCAGGGCTAGGGGCTACACCTTC.

This chain links TRBV7-2 with TRBJ1-1, with 9 bases that match TRBD1. V trimming: 8 bases; J trimming: 5 bases; junction bases outside the gene matches: 12. This CDR3 has 15 amino acids. The germline CDR1 and CDR2 sequences are SGHTA and FQGNSA. CDR3 in DNA: TGTGCCAGCGTAACAGGGGGCGCCAGGAGAACTGAAGCTTTCTTT. Translated: CASVTGGARRTEAFF.

Only a few counts were recorded for this clone. The chain joins TRBV11-2 to TRBJ1-6; TRBD1 aligns across 9 bases. CDR3 length: 14 residues. Trimming cost V 6 bases and J 9 bases; bases outside gene matches: 6. Germline values: CDR1 SGHAT, CDR2 FQNNGV. As DNA, the CDR3 is TGTGCCAGCAGGCCACAGGGGGCTAGTTCACCCCTCCACTTT. The encoded protein is CASRPQGASSPLHF.

The genes are TRBV27 and TRBJ1-6, with D possibly TRBD1 on 6 matching bases. This CDR3 contains 14 residues. The V and J ends lost 6 bases and 6 bases respectively, with 12 bases between them. Germline V gene lookup returns CDR1 MNHEY and CDR2 SMNVEV (reference sequence). The CDR3 loop is CASSKGVGNSPLHF. As DNA, the CDR3 is TGTGCCAGCAGCAAGGGGGTCGGTAATTCACCCCTCCACTTT.

The chain uses TRBV7-2 and TRBJ2-1; 9 bases match TRBD1. With V trimmed by 3 bases and J by 8 bases, 8 bases remained unmatched. Germline CDR1 SGHTA, CDR2 FQGNSA. This CDR3 spans 15 amino acids. The CDR3 reads CASSLTGQGIYEQFF. The CDR3 region has the DNA TGTGCCAGCAGCTTGACGGGACAGGGTATCTATGAGCAGTTCTTC.

CDR3 protein: CATRQNEQYF. The CDR3 DNA reads as TGCGCCACCAGACAGAACGAGCAGTACTTC. The chain is built from TRBV10-2 and TRBJ2-7; the D gene is possibly TRBD1 (5 bases). The CDR3 runs to 10 residues. Germline V CDR1 and CDR2: WSHSY, SAAADI. The V end was cut by 10 bases, the J end by 5 bases, with 9 bases between.

This chain joins TRBV28 and TRBJ1-1; D gene uncertain. This CDR3 contains 14 residues. Trimming removed 7 bases from V and 0 bases from J, with 12 bases in between. The V gene's germline CDR1 is MDHEN and CDR2 SYDVKM. The CDR3 nucleotides are TGTGCCAGCACATCACAAAATTTGAACACTGAAGCTTTCTTT. Protein sequence: CASTSQNLNTEAFF.

The chain links TRBV28 to TRBJ2-5; 7 positions agree with TRBD2. V shed 5 bases and J 5 bases; nucleotides not matched to a gene: 8. Germline V lookup: CDR1 MDHEN, CDR2 SYDVKM. The CDR3 runs 14 residues. CDR3 protein: CASSTPGGMETQYF. CDR3 DNA sequence: TGTGCCAGCAGTACTCCGGGGGGTATGGAGACCCAGTACTTC.

The chain uses TRBV3-1 (or the pseudogene TRBV3-2) and TRBJ1-2; D is uncertain. The CDR3 sequence is 12 residues long. Germline values: CDR1 LGHDT, CDR2 YNNKEL (reference sequence). Trimming removed 3 bases from V and 8 bases from J, with 10 bases in between. The CDR3 region has the DNA TGTGCCAGCAGCCACGAGCCTTGGGGCTACACCTTC. Translating it yields CASSHEPWGYTF.

This chain connects TRBV29-1 to TRBJ2-7; 7 bases line up with TRBD2. CDR1 is SQVTM, CDR2 ANQGSEA, per germline. The CDR3 extends over 16 amino acids. The ends lost 0 bases at V and 1 base at J; junction bases unmatched: 9. CDR3 nucleotides: TGCAGCGTTGAAGATGGCGGGCCTAGCGGATCCTACGAGCAGTACTTC. Protein product: CSVEDGGPSGSYEQYF.

This chain uses TRBV2 with TRBJ1-5; D not resolved. CDR1 and CDR2 from the germline V gene are SNHLY and FYNNEI. This CDR3 region has 15 residues. Trimming cost V 0 bases and J 2 bases, with 8 bases left between them. The CDR3 here is CASSEARLGNQPQHF. The CDR3, as DNA: TGTGCCAGCAGTGAAGCCAGGTTGGGCAATCAGCCCCAGCATTTT.

This clone was detected only once. The chain uses TRBV28 and TRBJ1-6; the D gene is possibly TRBD1 (6 bases). Germline CDR1 MDHEN, CDR2 SYDVKM. V lost 8 bases and J lost 6, with 14 bases in between. There are 14 residues in the CDR3. CDR3 nucleotides: TGTGCCAGCGTCACAGGGTATAGTAATTCACCCCTCCACTTT. Protein sequence: CASVTGYSNSPLHF.

The genes are TRBV9 and TRBJ2-7; 7 nucleotides align to TRBD2. The germline V gene has CDR1 SGDLS and CDR2 YYNGEE. The CDR3 consists of 19 residues. V was clipped by 4 bases and J by 3 bases; unmatched bases: 22. CDR3 protein: CASSIPPPLGGADSYEQYV. The CDR3 nucleotides read TGTGCCAGCAGCATTCCACCACCCTTGGGAGGGGCCGACAGCTACGAGCAGTACGTC.

The rearrangement joins TRBV7-9 to TRBJ1-4; maybe TRBD1 (6 bases). Germline CDR1 reads SEHNR; CDR2 reads FQNEAQ (reference sequence). The length of the CDR3 is 12 residues. Trimming removed 5 bases at V and 8 bases at J, with 9 bases between. CDR3 amino acids: CASSPQGEKLFF. The CDR3 nucleotides read TGTGCCAGCAGCCCCCAGGGGGAAAAACTGTTTTTT.

The chain recombines TRBV7-3 with TRBJ2-2; possibly TRBD1 for D (5 bases). The germline V gene has CDR1 SGHTA and CDR2 FQGTGA. This CDR3 is built from 15 residues. V was shortened by 2 bases and J by 6 bases, with 13 bases between the two germline ends. The CDR3 coding sequence is TGTGCCAGCAGCTTATCCCCCCAAGGGGCCGGGGAGCTGTTTTTT. Protein sequence: CASSLSPQGAGELFF. The entire variable domain, with the rest obtained from reference TRBV7-3 and TRBJ2-2, is as follows: GAGVSQTPSNKVTEKGKYVELRCDPISGHTALYWYRQSLGQGPEFLIYFQGTGAADDSGLPNDRFFAVRPEGSVSTLKIQRTERGDSAVYLCASSLSPQGAGELFFGEGSRLTVL.

V is TRBV28 and J is TRBJ1-5; D possibly corresponds to TRBD1 (6 bases). This CDR3 comprises 15 residues. V lost 5 bases, J lost 5 bases, and 16 bases lay in between. Per germline, CDR1 MDHEN and CDR2 SYDVKM. The CDR3 DNA follows: TGTGCCAGCAGTAGGCCCGGGACAATCCATCAGCCCCAGCATTTT. Translated: CASSRPGTIHQPQHF.

The chain joins TRBV7-9 to TRBJ1-6; TRBD1 agrees at 8 bases. The CDR3 totals 14 residues. The ends lost 6 bases at V and 8 bases at J; junction bases unmatched: 6. Germline V lookup: CDR1 SEHNR, CDR2 FQNEAQ (reference sequence). The CDR3 spells CASRTGTGHSPLHF. The CDR3 DNA sequence: TGTGCCAGCAGGACCGGGACAGGTCATTCACCCCTCCACTTT.